The 15 T cell receptor beta chains listed next were all sequenced from one sample in a study of blood T cells in healthy people across ages. The authors ran a second PCR of 7 to 11 cycles using a sample-barcoded 5' primer and a J-beta primer mix. One entry per CDR3 protein results from TCRdb running MiXCR on the 5' RACE reads. The sample holds some 900,000 distinct CDR3 sequences, 25% to 35% seen once. Sequencing was carried out using blood. Receptors were obtained from a woman at least 80 years old in good health.

This clonotype was observed many times. The V gene is TRBV20-1, the J gene TRBJ2-1; 15 positions agree with TRBD2. CDR1 and CDR2 (germline): DFQATT, SNEGSKA (reference sequence). V lost 6 bases to trimming and J lost 8 bases; unmatched junction nucleotides: 5. The CDR3 has 14 amino acids. The CDR3 region has the DNA TGCAGTGCAAGGACTAGCGGGGGGGCCGATGAGCAGTTCTTC. Amino acids: CSARTSGGADEQFF.

The chain employs TRBV20-1 and TRBJ2-3, with 13 bases fitting TRBD2. The CDR3 loop spans 13 amino acids. Germline V gene lookup returns CDR1 DFQATT and CDR2 SNEGSKA (reference sequence). Here the CDR3 reads CSRGLAGPDTQYF. For the CDR3, the DNA is TGCAGCAGGGGACTAGCGGGACCAGATACGCAGTATTTT.

This clonotype was recorded many times. The rearrangement joins TRBV7-9 to TRBJ1-1; no reliable D call. This CDR3 is built from 8 residues. CDR1 and CDR2 from the germline V gene are SEHNR and FQNEAQ (reference sequence). Trimming cost V 11 bases and J 8 bases, with 6 bases left between them. The CDR3 region has the DNA TGTGCCGGCACGGAAGCTTTCTTT. Translation: CAGTEAFF.

The rearrangement joins TRBV14 to TRBJ2-2; TRBD1 matches at 9 bases. Per germline, CDR1 SGHDN and CDR2 FVKESK. This CDR3 region has 15 residues. V dropped 6 bases and J dropped 4; count of bases not matched to a gene: 6. CDR3 DNA: TGTGCCAGCAGTTTAGACAGGGGGTTCACCGGGGAGCTGTTTTTT. The encoded protein is CASSLDRGFTGELFF.

This chain joins TRBV7-2 and TRBJ1-6; 11 bases agree with TRBD1. The CDR3 extends over 18 amino acids. The germline V gene has CDR1 SGHTA and CDR2 FQGNSA. With V trimmed by 4 bases and J by 10 bases, 15 bases remained unmatched. CDR3: CASSSQTWTGGLWSPLHF. The CDR3, as DNA: TGTGCCAGCAGCTCTCAGACCTGGACAGGGGGCTTATGGTCACCCCTCCACTTT.

This clonotype was observed a handful of times. One base away lies a much larger clone, so this may be a sequencing read error. The rearrangement links TRBV2 to TRBJ2-4; D could derive from TRBD1 or TRBD2 (5 bases each). Per the germline V gene, CDR1 is SNHLY and CDR2 is FYNNEI. The CDR3 consists of 16 residues. This CDR3 reads CTSSEPGARGKNIQYF. The CDR3 nucleotides are TGTACCAGCAGTGAACCCGGGGCGCGTGGCAAAAACATTCAGTACTTC.

V usage is TRBV7-2 and J usage is TRBJ2-5, with 7 bases fitting TRBD2. Per the germline V gene, CDR1 is SGHTA and CDR2 is FQGNSA. The CDR3 is 15 amino acids. V was clipped by 3 bases and J by 11 bases; unmatched bases: 15. The DNA for the CDR3 is TGTGCCAGCAGCTTGGGGGGGGGGAGACAAAGCGATCAGTACTTC. This encodes CASSLGGGRQSDQYF.

The CDR3 loop is CASSFSGERETQYF. CDR3 in DNA: TGTGCCAGCAGCTTTTCGGGGGAACGGGAGACCCAGTACTTC. This rearrangement joins TRBV11-3 to TRBJ2-5; D perhaps matches TRBD2 (6 bases). Germline V gene sequence: CDR1 SGHNT, CDR2 YENEEA. Trimming stripped 3 bases from V and 5 bases from J, with 13 bases between. This CDR3 has 14 residues.

This clonotype was detected many times. The V and J genes are TRBV7-9 and TRBJ1-1; the match to TRBD1 covers 7 bases. This CDR3 spans 14 amino acids. Germline V gene lookup returns CDR1 SEHNR and CDR2 FQNEAQ (reference sequence). With V trimmed by 2 bases and J by 5 bases, 5 bases remained unmatched. The CDR3 coding sequence is TGTGCCAGCAGCTTAATTGCAGGGGGGACTGAAGCTTTCTTT. Translated, it gives CASSLIAGGTEAFF.

This clonotype occurred many times. V and J are TRBV9 and TRBJ2-6, with TRBD1 matching 8 bases. The trim removed 0 bases at V and 1 base at J, leaving 6 bases unmatched. CDR1 is SGDLS and CDR2 is YYNGEE in the germline V gene. The CDR3 is 18 amino acids. DNA for the CDR3: TGTGCCAGCAGCGTAGTGGCAGGGGGCTGGTCTGGGGCCAACGTCCTGACTTTC. It is translated as CASSVVAGGWSGANVLTF.

This clonotype occurred many times. The rearrangement uses TRBV7-9 and TRBJ2-7; the D gene is possibly TRBD2 (6 bases). V lost 2 bases and J lost 6, with 14 bases in between. This CDR3 region has 14 residues. Germline V CDR1 and CDR2: SEHNR, FQNEAQ (reference sequence). CDR3 loop: CASSLWSTGSEQYF. As DNA, the CDR3 is TGTGCCAGCAGCTTATGGTCGACCGGGAGCGAGCAGTACTTC.

This clonotype occurred many times. The chain has TRBV11-3 and TRBJ2-7; D possibly uses TRBD1 or TRBD2 (5 bases each). V was shortened by 5 bases and J by 0 bases, with 8 bases between the two germline ends. CDR3 length: 13 residues. Germline CDR1 reads SGHNT; CDR2 reads YENEEA. DNA for the CDR3: TGTGCCAGCAGCCGAGGGACCTCCTACGAGCAGTACTTC. Translated: CASSRGTSYEQYF.

The chain carries TRBV25-1 and TRBJ1-5, with D possibly TRBD1 on 5 matching bases. This CDR3 region has 15 residues. Germline V CDR1 and CDR2: MGHDK, SYGVNS. Trimming removed 1 base at V and 4 bases at J, with 11 bases between. The CDR3 region is CASSEFLTDNQPQHF. The CDR3 DNA sequence: TGTGCCAGCAGTGAATTCCTGACAGATAATCAGCCCCAGCATTTT.

This clonotype was seen ten or more times. The chain links TRBV27 to TRBJ1-2; D unclear. This CDR3 has 12 residues. Trimming cost V 4 bases and J 7 bases, with 10 bases left between them. CDR1 is MNHEY and CDR2 is SMNVEV in the germline V gene (reference sequence). In DNA form, the CDR3 reads TGTGCCAGCAGTTCCGTGGGTGTTGGCTACACCTTC. Residues: CASSSVGVGYTF.

This clonotype was seen ten or more times. The rearrangement joins TRBV6-5 to TRBJ2-3, with 8 bases that match TRBD1. Germline loops: CDR1 MNHEY, CDR2 SVGAGI. The junction had 6 bases not matched to a gene; V was cut back by 6 bases and J by 4 bases. This CDR3 has 14 residues. CDR3 region: CASRLQGGPDTQYF. As DNA, the CDR3 is TGTGCCAGCAGATTACAGGGGGGCCCAGATACGCAGTATTTT.